This TCR beta chain was recovered during a study of T cell responses to AZD1222 COVID-19 vaccine. Measured with immunoSEQ multiplex PCR; TCRdb has only the in-frame clones, and not every one. The table includes approximately 150,000 clones, under 95% detected once. Trimming pared 6 bases from V and 2 bases from J, leaving 8 bases between. CDR3 length: 12 amino acids. The receptor comes from an adult in good health. The chain couples TRBV12-3 or TRBV12-4 to TRBJ2-7; D call uncertain. The sample consisted of peripheral blood, taken on day 0 of AZD1222 vaccination. Written as DNA, the CDR3 is TGTGCCAGCAGCTCACTGGCCTACGAGCAGTACTTC. The encoded protein is CASSSLAYEQYF.